These 19 T cell receptor beta chains originate from one sample sequenced in a study of blood T cell repertoires in COVID-19. Profiling relied on immunoSEQ multiplex PCR, and the TCRdb table lists in-frame clones only, not all of them. The sample records some 150,000 clones, over 70% being singletons. What was sequenced was peripheral blood. These receptors all come from a man between 45 and 60 years old who had recovered from COVID-19.

The V gene is TRBV2, the J gene TRBJ2-7, with 10 nucleotides matching TRBD1. This CDR3 has 14 residues. The V and J ends lost 5 bases and 5 bases, in that order; junction bases with no gene match: 6. Looked up from germline, CDR1 is SNHLY and CDR2 is FYNNEI. For the CDR3, the DNA is TGTGCCAGCAGTCGGGACAGGGGAGGGAACGAGCAGTACTTC. Residues: CASSRDRGGNEQYF.

The rearrangement uses TRBV5-4 and TRBJ2-5; 7 bases match TRBD2. The CDR3 contains 15 residues. Germline loops: CDR1 SGHNT, CDR2 YYREEE (reference sequence). The junction had 5 bases not matched to a gene; V was cut back by 2 bases and J by 1 base. The CDR3 DNA is TGTGCCAGCAGCTTCGAGACTAGCCTCCAAGAGACCCAGTACTTC. Protein product: CASSFETSLQETQYF.

The chain recombines TRBV4-3 with TRBJ1-5, with 7 bases matching TRBD1. Germline V gives CDR1 LGHNA, CDR2 YSLEER. V gave up 1 base and J gave up 2 bases; unmatched junction bases: 8. This CDR3 contains 17 residues. The CDR3: CASSQVQGERGNQPQHF. The CDR3 DNA sequence: TGCGCCAGCAGCCAAGTCCAGGGGGAGAGAGGCAATCAGCCCCAGCATTTT.

This rearrangement joins TRBV3-1 (or the pseudogene TRBV3-2) to TRBJ2-7; 15 nucleotides align to TRBD2. The V gene end was trimmed by 4 bases and the J gene end by 5 bases; junction bases not matched to a gene: 3. The CDR3 runs 15 residues. The germline gives CDR1 LGHDT, CDR2 YNNKEL (reference sequence). The CDR3 DNA follows: TGTGCCAGCAGCCTGGGACTAGCGGGGGGTCACGAGCAGTACTTC. Translating it yields CASSLGLAGGHEQYF.

The chain links TRBV27 to TRBJ1-6; D is unclear. The length of the CDR3 is 14 residues. Trimming removed 3 bases from V and 1 base from J, with 4 bases in between. Germline V gene sequence: CDR1 MNHEY, CDR2 SMNVEV (reference sequence). CDR3: CASSFPSYNSPLHF. The DNA of the CDR3 is TGTGCCAGCAGTTTCCCATCCTATAATTCACCCCTCCACTTT.

V usage is TRBV3-1 (or the pseudogene TRBV3-2) and J usage is TRBJ2-5, with 8 bases fitting TRBD2. Unmatched junction bases numbered 4, after V lost 0 bases and J lost 1 base. The CDR3 has 16 residues. Germline V gene sequence: CDR1 LGHDT, CDR2 YNNKEL (reference sequence). CDR3 DNA sequence: TGTGCCAGCAGCCAAGATCCAGCGGGGGTCCAAGAGACCCAGTACTTC. Amino acid sequence: CASSQDPAGVQETQYF.

This clone was counted many times. The chain is built from TRBV4-2 and TRBJ1-3, with D possibly matching TRBD1 (5 bases). This CDR3 has 16 residues. The ends were cut back, 1 base at V and 3 bases at J, with 13 bases in the middle. Germline values: CDR1 LGHNA, CDR2 YNFKEQ. CDR3 coding DNA: TGTGCCAGCAGCCAAGGCGGTGGGGCGAGTGGAAACACCATATATTTT. Translation: CASSQGGGASGNTIYF.

The chain carries TRBV9 and TRBJ1-6, with TRBD1 as a possible D gene (5 bases). Germline-derived CDR1 and CDR2 are SGDLS and YYNGEE. The CDR3 has 14 amino acids. The V gene lost 1 base and the J gene lost 7 bases, with 9 bases spanning the gap. CDR3 nucleotides: TGTGCCAGCAGCGTAAAGACAGACAATTCACCCCTCCACTTT. Protein: CASSVKTDNSPLHF.

V gene TRBV28 combines with J gene TRBJ2-3; 7 bases map to TRBD2. The V gene end was trimmed by 6 bases and the J gene end by 3 bases; junction bases not matched to a gene: 6. The CDR3 loop spans 14 amino acids. Germline CDR1 and CDR2: MDHEN and SYDVKM. The CDR3 DNA sequence: TGTGCCAGCAGGGGGGGGTTAGGAACAGATACGCAGTATTTT. Its protein is CASRGGLGTDTQYF.

The gene calls are TRBV7-7 and TRBJ1-4, with 10 bases identical to TRBD1. CDR1 and CDR2 (germline): SSHAT, FNYEAQ (reference sequence). The trim removed 5 bases at V and 2 bases at J, leaving 2 bases unmatched. The CDR3 sequence is 15 residues long. The CDR3 DNA reads TGTGCCAGCAGCAAGACAGGGGGCACTAATGAAAAACTGTTTTTT. This sequence encodes CASSKTGGTNEKLFF.

The chain is built from TRBV2 and TRBJ2-1; 8 nucleotides match TRBD2. CDR1 is SNHLY, CDR2 FYNNEI, per germline. The V gene end was trimmed by 8 bases and the J gene end by 6 bases; junction bases not matched to a gene: 15. The CDR3 runs to 16 residues. The CDR3 DNA reads as TGTGCCAGCTCGTCCTTAGCGGGGTTCTCGACCAATGAGCAGTTCTTC. Residues: CASSSLAGFSTNEQFF.

The chain combines TRBV19 with TRBJ1-5; 9 bases agree with TRBD1. There are 16 residues in the CDR3. Germline V gene data show CDR1 as LNHDA and CDR2 as SQIVND (reference sequence). The ends lost 5 bases at V and 6 bases at J; junction bases unmatched: 11. The CDR3 region is CASSVGDRAVGQPQHF. As DNA, the CDR3 is TGTGCCAGTAGTGTAGGGGACAGGGCGGTAGGTCAGCCCCAGCATTTT.

The chain recombines TRBV19 with TRBJ2-3; D may be TRBD2 (6 bases). The germline gives CDR1 LNHDA, CDR2 SQIVND (reference sequence). Trimming took off 5 bases at V and 3 bases at J, with 12 bases between the two ends. The CDR3 spans 14 residues. DNA for the CDR3: TGTGCCAGTAGTGAATGGGCGGGAACAGATACGCAGTATTTT. The encoded protein is CASSEWAGTDTQYF.

This chain uses TRBV6-4 with TRBJ2-7; TRBD1 matches at 8 bases. V was pared by 2 bases and J by 0 bases, with 12 bases of the junction left unmatched. The CDR3 loop spans 18 amino acids. Germline V gene data show CDR1 as MRHNA and CDR2 as SNTAGT. CDR3 DNA: TGTGCCAGCAGTGACCCACCGGGAGACAGGGGATGCTCCTACGAGCAGTACTTC. This sequence encodes CASSDPPGDRGCSYEQYF.

This sequence joins TRBV3-1 (or the pseudogene TRBV3-2) and TRBJ1-1, with TRBD1 as a possible D gene (5 bases). Germline V CDR1 and CDR2: LGHDT, YNNKEL (reference sequence). Between the trimmed V and J ends, which lost 2 bases and 4 bases, there was a span of 14 bases. There are 15 residues in the CDR3. CDR3 in amino acids: CASSQQGVRATEAFF. For the CDR3, the DNA is TGTGCCAGCAGCCAACAAGGGGTTCGTGCCACTGAAGCTTTCTTT.

J is TRBJ2-1 and V is TRBV7-2, with 8 bases lining up with TRBD2. CDR1 and CDR2 (germline): SGHTA, FQGNSA. This CDR3 spans 15 amino acids. The V segment lost 2 bases and the J segment 7 bases; nucleotides outside the gene matches: 7. The CDR3 spells CASSLNGGDKNEQFF. DNA of the CDR3: TGTGCCAGCAGCTTAAACGGGGGGGATAAGAATGAGCAGTTCTTC.

V is TRBV10-1 and J is TRBJ1-2; the D gene is possibly TRBD1 (6 bases). The CDR3 covers 14 residues. The germline CDR1 and CDR2 sequences are WNHNN and SYGVQD (reference sequence). The V end lost 3 bases, the J end lost 5 bases, and 13 bases lay between the germline ends. The CDR3 here is CASSEGRGPYGYTF. The CDR3 bases are TGCGCCAGCAGTGAAGGCAGGGGACCTTATGGCTACACCTTC.

This chain connects TRBV5-1 to TRBJ2-7, with D tentatively TRBD2 (7 bases). The CDR3 runs 15 residues. Trimming took off 1 base at V and 3 bases at J, with 14 bases between the two ends. In germline, CDR1 is SGHRS, CDR2 YFSETQ. The chain's CDR3 is CASSLKGGDFYEQYF. CDR3 coding DNA: TGCGCCAGCAGCTTGAAAGGGGGGGATTTCTACGAGCAGTACTTC.

This chain uses TRBV21-1 with TRBJ1-1; the table's D call TRBD1 went unverified against the DNA. TRBV21-1 is deemed a pseudogene. The CDR3 consists of 14 residues. The CDR3 spells CASSPRDRVTEAFF. CDR3 sequence (DNA): TGTGCCAGCAGCCCCCGGGACAGGGTCACTGAAGCTTTCTTT.